This T cell receptor beta chain was observed in a study of blood T cells in healthy people across ages. Study context: Using template switching, researchers captured about one barcoded beta molecule for each two T cells. General study points: Bulk PBMC profiling left naive and antigen-experienced comparisons inconclusive.

Peripheral blood, 9.5 to 10 milliliters per donor, was collected. Worth noting for this clonotype: Its specificity is unknown.

The second PCR ran about 6 to 11 cycles with a sample-barcoded 5' primer and J-beta primers. TCRdb used MiXCR to reprocess the 5' RACE reads, holding one entry per CDR3 protein. The table records about 830,000 distinct CDR3 sequences, roughly 64% of them present only once. This CDR3 is built from 18 residues. V shed 6 bases, J shed 2 bases, and the junction held 13 bases outside the gene matches. Germline V gene lookup returns CDR1 LGHDT and CDR2 YNNKEL (reference sequence). The TCR comes from a man aged 25 to 45 in good health. The chain is built from TRBV3-1 and TRBJ2-1; TRBD2 agrees at 10 bases. The source material was blood. The chain's CDR3 is CASRPSSRTSGPYNEQFF. CDR3 in DNA: TGTGCCAGCAGGCCAAGTTCACGGACTAGCGGACCCTACAATGAGCAGTTCTTC.